Shown below are 5 T cell receptor beta chains from a single sample sequenced in a study of CD8 T cells in Susac syndrome. RNA, at about 0.5 to 1 ug, was reverse transcribed with random hexamers. In TCRdb, the immunoSEQ multiplex PCR reads were re-called with MiXCR into one record per CDR3 protein. Of 170,000 or so distinct CDR3 sequences detected, 85% to 95% appear once; the ten largest clones hold more than 0.08%. Sequencing was carried out using CD4+ T cells from PBMCs. Source of these receptors: a human donor with multiple sclerosis.

This clonotype was detected only once. The rearrangement joins TRBV6-2 or TRBV6-3 to TRBJ1-5; no reliable D call. The germline V and J ends were trimmed by 2 bases and 0 bases, with 8 bases remaining between them. The germline gives CDR1 MNHEY, CDR2 SVGEGT. There are 15 residues in the CDR3. CDR3 nucleotide sequence: TGTGCCAGCAGTTACGTCCTGCATAGCAATCAGCCCCAGCATTTT. Its protein is CASSYVLHSNQPQHF.

The rearrangement uses TRBV20-1 and TRBJ1-2, with D possibly TRBD1 on 6 matching bases. CDR3 length: 13 residues. V lost 6 bases and J lost 2, with 13 bases in between. Germline assignment: CDR1 DFQATT and CDR2 SNEGSKA (reference sequence). CDR3 amino acids: CSAGGGLNYGYTF. The CDR3 nucleotides read TGCAGTGCAGGCGGGGGCTTAAACTATGGCTACACCTTC.

The V and J genes are TRBV7-3 and TRBJ2-3; the match to TRBD2 covers 10 bases. V lost 5 bases to trimming and J lost 7 bases; unmatched junction nucleotides: 6. The germline gives CDR1 SGHTA, CDR2 FQGTGA. This CDR3 has 14 amino acids. CDR3 nucleotides: TGTGCCAGCAGCCCCGGGACTAGCGTCAATACGCAGTATTTT. Amino acid sequence: CASSPGTSVNTQYF.

This clonotype has a single count. The J gene is TRBJ1-1, the V gene TRBV7-3; 8 nucleotides align to TRBD1. Losses at the gene ends were 5 bases for V and 7 bases for J; bases not matched to a gene: 6. Germline values: CDR1 SGHTA, CDR2 FQGTGA. The CDR3 runs to 13 residues. The CDR3 DNA reads TGTGCCAGCAGCCTCTCGGGGACAGGTGAAGCTTTCTTT. It encodes CASSLSGTGEAFF.

The count of this clonotype is one. The CDR3 DNA is TGTGCCAGCAGCTCCGAGCGGGGGGCCAGCGATGAGCAGTTCTTC. Translation gives CASSSERGASDEQFF. This chain uses TRBV7-9 with TRBJ2-1; 9 bases match TRBD2. The CDR3 spans 15 residues. The germline gives CDR1 SEHNR, CDR2 FQNEAQ (reference sequence). Unmatched junction bases numbered 9, after V lost 4 bases and J lost 8 bases. Based on the CDR3 plus reference TRBV7-9 and TRBJ2-1, the full variable domain is DTGVSQNPRHKITKRGQNVTFRCDPISEHNRLYWYRQTLGQGPEFLTYFQNEAQLEKSRLLSDRFSAERPKGSFSTLEIQRTEQGDSAMYLCASSSERGASDEQFFGPGTRLTVL.